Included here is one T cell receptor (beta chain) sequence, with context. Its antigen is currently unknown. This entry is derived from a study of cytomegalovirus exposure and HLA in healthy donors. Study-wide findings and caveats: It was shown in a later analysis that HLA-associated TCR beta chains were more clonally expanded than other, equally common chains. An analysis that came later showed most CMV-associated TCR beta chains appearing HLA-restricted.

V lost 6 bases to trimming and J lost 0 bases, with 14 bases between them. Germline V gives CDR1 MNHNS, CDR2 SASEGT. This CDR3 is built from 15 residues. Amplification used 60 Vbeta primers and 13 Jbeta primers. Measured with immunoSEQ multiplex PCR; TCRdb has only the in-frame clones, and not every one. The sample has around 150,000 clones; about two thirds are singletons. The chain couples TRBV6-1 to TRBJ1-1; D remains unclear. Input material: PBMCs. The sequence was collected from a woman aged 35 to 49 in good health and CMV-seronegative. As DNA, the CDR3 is TGTGCCAGCAGGTTGGTGCGGGAGCTGAACACTGAAGCTTTCTTT. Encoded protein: CASRLVRELNTEAFF.